This note documents a single T cell receptor (beta chain) sequence. With 60 Vbeta and 13 Jbeta primers, the PCR was carried out. Some clones are missing from TCRdb's copy, which holds only in-frame ones; the method was immunoSEQ multiplex PCR. The data show about 99,000 clones, with around 10% seen just once and about 5% held by the top ten. This sample was taken from a study of cytomegalovirus exposure and HLA in healthy donors. Between the trimmed V and J ends, which lost 0 bases and 4 bases, there was a span of 10 bases. Germline CDR1 is SEHNR and CDR2 is FQNEAQ (reference sequence). The CDR3 has 15 amino acids.

The chain couples TRBV7-9 to TRBJ1-5, with D possibly matching TRBD1 (5 bases). Sample: PBMCs. This sequence originates from a man in his forties in good health and CMV-seropositive. Written as DNA, the CDR3 is TGTGCCAGCAGCTTAGCGGAGACAGTAAATCAGCCCCAGCATTTT. The encoded protein is CASSLAETVNQPQHF.